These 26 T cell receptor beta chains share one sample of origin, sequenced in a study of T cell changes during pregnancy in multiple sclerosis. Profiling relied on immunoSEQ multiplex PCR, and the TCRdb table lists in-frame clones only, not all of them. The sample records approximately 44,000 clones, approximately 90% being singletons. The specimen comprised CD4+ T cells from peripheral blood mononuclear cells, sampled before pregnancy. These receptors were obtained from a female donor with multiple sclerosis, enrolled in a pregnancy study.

The CDR3 reads CASSLEFWRDSEAFF. For the CDR3, the DNA is TGTGCCAGCAGCTTAGAATTCTGGCGGGACAGTGAAGCTTTCTTT. The chain carries TRBV7-2 and TRBJ1-1; 7 nucleotides line up with TRBD1. V lost 1 base to trimming and J lost 7 bases; unmatched junction nucleotides: 9. Germline CDR1 reads SGHTA; CDR2 reads FQGNSA. CDR3 length: 15 amino acids.

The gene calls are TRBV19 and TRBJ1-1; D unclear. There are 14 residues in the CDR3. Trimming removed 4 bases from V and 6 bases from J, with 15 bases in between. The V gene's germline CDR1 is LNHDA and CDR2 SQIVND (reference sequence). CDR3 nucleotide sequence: TGTGCCAGTAGTAAAGGCGGAGATATTGCTGAAGCTTTCTTT. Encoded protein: CASSKGGDIAEAFF.

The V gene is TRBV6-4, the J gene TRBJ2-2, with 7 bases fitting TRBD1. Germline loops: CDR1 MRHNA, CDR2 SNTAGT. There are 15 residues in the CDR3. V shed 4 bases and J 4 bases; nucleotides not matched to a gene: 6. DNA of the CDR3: TGTGCCAGCAGTGCCGACAGGGTCCCCACCGGGGAGCTGTTTTTT. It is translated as CASSADRVPTGELFF.

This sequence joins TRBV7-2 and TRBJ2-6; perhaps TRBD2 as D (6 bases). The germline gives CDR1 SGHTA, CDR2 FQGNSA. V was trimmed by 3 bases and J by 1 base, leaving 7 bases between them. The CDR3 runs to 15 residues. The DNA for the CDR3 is TGTGCCAGCAGCTTGGGACTTTCTGGGGCCAACGTCCTGACTTTC. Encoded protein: CASSLGLSGANVLTF. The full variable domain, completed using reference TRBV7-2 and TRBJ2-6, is GAGVSQSPSNKVTEKGKDVELRCDPISGHTALYWYRQSLGQGLEFLIYFQGNSAPDKSGLPSDRFSAERTGGSVSTLTIQRTQQEDSAVYLCASSLGLSGANVLTFGAGSRLTVL.

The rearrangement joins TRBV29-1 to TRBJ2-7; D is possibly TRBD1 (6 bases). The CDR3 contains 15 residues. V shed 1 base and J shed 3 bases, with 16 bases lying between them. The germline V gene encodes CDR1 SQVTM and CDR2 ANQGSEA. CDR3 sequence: CSVEVGTGYNYEQYF. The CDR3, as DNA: TGCAGCGTTGAAGTCGGTACAGGGTATAACTACGAGCAGTACTTC.

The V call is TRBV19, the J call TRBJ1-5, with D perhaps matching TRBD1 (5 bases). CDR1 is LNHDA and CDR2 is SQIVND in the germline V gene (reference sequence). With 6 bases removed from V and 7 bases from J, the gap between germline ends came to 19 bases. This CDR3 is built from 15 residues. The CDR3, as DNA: TGTGCCAGTAGCCCCACCATGGGGGGGGGACAGCCCCAGCATTTT. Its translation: CASSPTMGGGQPQHF.

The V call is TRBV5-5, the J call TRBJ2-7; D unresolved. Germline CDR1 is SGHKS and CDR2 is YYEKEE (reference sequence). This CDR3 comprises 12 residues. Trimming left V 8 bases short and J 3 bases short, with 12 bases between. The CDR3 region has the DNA TGTGCCAGTTCCTCCCCCAGCTACGAGCAGTACTTC. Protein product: CASSSPSYEQYF.

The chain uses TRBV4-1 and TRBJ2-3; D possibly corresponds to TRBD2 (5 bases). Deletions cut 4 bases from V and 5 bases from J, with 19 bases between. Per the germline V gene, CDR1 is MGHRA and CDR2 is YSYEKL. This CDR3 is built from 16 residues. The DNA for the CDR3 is TGCGCCAGCAGCCCACCGGCGGGTCGTGTGGAAGATACGCAGTATTTT. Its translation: CASSPPAGRVEDTQYF.

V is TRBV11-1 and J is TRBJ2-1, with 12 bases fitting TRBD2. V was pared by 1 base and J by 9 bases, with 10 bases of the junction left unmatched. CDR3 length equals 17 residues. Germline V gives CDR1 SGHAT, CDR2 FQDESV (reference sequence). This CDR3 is CASSLGRTSGERSEQFF. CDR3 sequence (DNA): TGTGCCAGCAGCTTAGGTAGGACTAGCGGGGAAAGGAGTGAGCAGTTCTTC.

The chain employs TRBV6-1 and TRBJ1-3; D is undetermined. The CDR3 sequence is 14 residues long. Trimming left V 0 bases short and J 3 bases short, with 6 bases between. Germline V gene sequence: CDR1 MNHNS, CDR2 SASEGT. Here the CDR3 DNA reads TGTGCCAGCAGTGAAGCCCGGTTTGGAAACACCATATATTTT. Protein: CASSEARFGNTIYF.

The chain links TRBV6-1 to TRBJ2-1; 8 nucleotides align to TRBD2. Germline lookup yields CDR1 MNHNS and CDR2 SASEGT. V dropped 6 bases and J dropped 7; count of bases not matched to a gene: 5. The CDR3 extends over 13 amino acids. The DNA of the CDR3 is TGTGCCAGCAGGCCCGGGGGGGGGAATGAGCAGTTCTTC. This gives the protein CASRPGGGNEQFF.

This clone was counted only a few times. CDR3: CASSHTMYTEAFF. CDR3 DNA sequence: TGTGCCAGCAGCCACACAATGTACACTGAAGCTTTCTTT. V usage is TRBV7-7 and J usage is TRBJ1-1; D gene uncertain. V lost 5 bases and J lost 3, with 10 bases in between. The CDR3 covers 13 residues. Germline CDR1 SSHAT, CDR2 FNYEAQ (reference sequence). Using reference TRBV7-7 and TRBJ1-1 for the parts outside the CDR3, the full variable domain is GAGVSQSPRYKVTKRGQDVTLRCDPISSHATLYWYQQALGQGPEFLTYFNYEAQPDKSGLPSDRFSAERPEGSISTLTIQRTEQRDSAMYRCASSHTMYTEAFFGQGTRLTVV.

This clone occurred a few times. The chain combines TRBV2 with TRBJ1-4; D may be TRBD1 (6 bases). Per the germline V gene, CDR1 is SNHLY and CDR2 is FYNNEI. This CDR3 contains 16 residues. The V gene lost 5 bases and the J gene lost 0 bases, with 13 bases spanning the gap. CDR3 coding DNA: TGTGCCAGCAGTCCCGGGACACTGCCAACTAATGAAAAACTGTTTTTT. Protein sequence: CASSPGTLPTNEKLFF.

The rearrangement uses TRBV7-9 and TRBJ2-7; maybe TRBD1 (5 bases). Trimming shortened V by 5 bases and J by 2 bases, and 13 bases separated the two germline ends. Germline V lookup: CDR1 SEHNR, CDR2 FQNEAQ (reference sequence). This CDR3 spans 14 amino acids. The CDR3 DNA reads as TGTGCCAGCAGCCCACGACAGCATACCTACGAGCAGTACTTC. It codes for CASSPRQHTYEQYF. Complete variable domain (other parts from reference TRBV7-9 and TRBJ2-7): DTGVSQNPRHKITKRGQNVTFRCDPISEHNRLYWYRQTLGQGPEFLTYFQNEAQLEKSRLLSDRFSAERPKGSFSTLEIQRTEQGDSAMYLCASSPRQHTYEQYFGPGTRLTVT.

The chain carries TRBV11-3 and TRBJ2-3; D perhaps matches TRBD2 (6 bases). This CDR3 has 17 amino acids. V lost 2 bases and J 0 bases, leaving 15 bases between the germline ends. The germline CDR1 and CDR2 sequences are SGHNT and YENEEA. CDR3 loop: CASSLTGTRQSTDTQYF. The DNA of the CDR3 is TGTGCCAGCAGCTTAACCGGGACTCGCCAAAGCACAGATACGCAGTATTTT.

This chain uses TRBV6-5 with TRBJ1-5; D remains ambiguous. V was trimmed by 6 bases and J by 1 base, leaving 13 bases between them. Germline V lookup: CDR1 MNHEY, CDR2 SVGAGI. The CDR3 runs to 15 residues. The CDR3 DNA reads TGTGCCAGCAGCCCGCATAGCCTAAGCAATCAGCCCCAGCATTTT. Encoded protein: CASSPHSLSNQPQHF.

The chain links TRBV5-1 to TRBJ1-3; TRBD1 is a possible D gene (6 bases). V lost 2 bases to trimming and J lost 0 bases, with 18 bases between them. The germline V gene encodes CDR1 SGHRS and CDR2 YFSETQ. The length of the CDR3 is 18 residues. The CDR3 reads CASSLGGNSYYSGNTIYF. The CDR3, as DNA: TGCGCCAGCAGCTTAGGGGGAAACAGCTATTACTCTGGAAACACCATATATTTT.

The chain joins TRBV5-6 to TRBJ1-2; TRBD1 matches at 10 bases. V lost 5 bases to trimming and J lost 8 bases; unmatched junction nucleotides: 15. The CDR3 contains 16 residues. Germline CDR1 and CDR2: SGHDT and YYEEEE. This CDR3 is CASRQKTGTGVSGYTF. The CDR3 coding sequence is TGTGCCAGCAGACAGAAAACCGGGACAGGGGTTAGCGGCTACACCTTC.

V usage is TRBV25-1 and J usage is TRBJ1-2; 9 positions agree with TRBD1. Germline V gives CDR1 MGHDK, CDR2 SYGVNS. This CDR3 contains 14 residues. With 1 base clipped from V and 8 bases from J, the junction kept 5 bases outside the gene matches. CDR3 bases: TGTGCCAGCAGTGAATCTAGGACAGGGGTCGGCTACACCTTC. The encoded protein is CASSESRTGVGYTF.

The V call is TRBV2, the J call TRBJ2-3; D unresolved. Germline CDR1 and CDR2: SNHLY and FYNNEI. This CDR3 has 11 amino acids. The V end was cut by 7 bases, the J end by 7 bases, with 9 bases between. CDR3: CASTTINTQYF. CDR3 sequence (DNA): TGTGCCAGCACTACGATTAATACGCAGTATTTT.

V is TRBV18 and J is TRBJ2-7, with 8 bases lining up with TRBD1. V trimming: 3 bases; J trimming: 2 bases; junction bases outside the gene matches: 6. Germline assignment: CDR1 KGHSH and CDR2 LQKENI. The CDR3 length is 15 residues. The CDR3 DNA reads TGTGCCAGCTCACCTCGGGACAGGCCCCCCTACGAGCAGTACTTC. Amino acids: CASSPRDRPPYEQYF.

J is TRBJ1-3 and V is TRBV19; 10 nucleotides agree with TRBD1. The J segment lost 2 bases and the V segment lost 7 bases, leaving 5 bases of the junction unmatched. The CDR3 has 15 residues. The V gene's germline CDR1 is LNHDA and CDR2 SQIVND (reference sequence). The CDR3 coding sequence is TGTGCCAGTAAAATTGACAGGGGGCCTGGAAACACCATATATTTT. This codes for CASKIDRGPGNTIYF.

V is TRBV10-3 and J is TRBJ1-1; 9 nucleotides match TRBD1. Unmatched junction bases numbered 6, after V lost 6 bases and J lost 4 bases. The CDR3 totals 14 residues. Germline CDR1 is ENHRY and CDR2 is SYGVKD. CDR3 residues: CAISGTGPSTEAFF. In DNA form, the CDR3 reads TGTGCCATCAGCGGGACAGGGCCATCCACTGAAGCTTTCTTT.

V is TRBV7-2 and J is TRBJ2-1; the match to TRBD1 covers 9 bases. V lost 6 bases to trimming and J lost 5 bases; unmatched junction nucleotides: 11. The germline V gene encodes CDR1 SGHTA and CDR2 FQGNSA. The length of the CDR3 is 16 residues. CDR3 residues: CASSSIRDRANNEQFF. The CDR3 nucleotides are TGTGCCAGCAGTTCAATCCGGGACAGGGCTAACAATGAGCAGTTCTTC.

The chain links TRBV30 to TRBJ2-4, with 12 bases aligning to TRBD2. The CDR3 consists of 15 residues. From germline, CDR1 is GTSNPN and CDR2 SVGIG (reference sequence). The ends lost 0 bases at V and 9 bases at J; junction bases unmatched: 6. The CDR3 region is CAWSVASGGAGIQYF. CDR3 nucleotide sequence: TGTGCCTGGAGTGTAGCTAGCGGGGGGGCGGGCATTCAGTACTTC. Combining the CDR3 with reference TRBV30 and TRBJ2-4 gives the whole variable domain SQTIHQWPATLVQPVGSPLSLECTVEGTSNPNLYWYRQAAGRGLQLLFYSVGIGQISSEVPQNLSASRPQDRQFILSSKKLLLSDSGFYLCAWSVASGGAGIQYFGAGTRLSVL.

CDR3 loop: CASKFQDRGTDTQYF. In nucleotides, the CDR3 is TGTGCCAGCAAGTTCCAGGACAGGGGGACAGATACGCAGTATTTT. V gene TRBV6-1 combines with J gene TRBJ2-3, with 10 bases matching TRBD1. Germline V gives CDR1 MNHNS, CDR2 SASEGT. J was trimmed by 3 bases and V by 7 bases; bases with no gene match: 7. This CDR3 spans 15 amino acids.